These T cell receptor beta chains were read from a single sample in a study of identical twins. TCRdb called the 5' RACE reads again in MiXCR, with one record for every CDR3 protein. The data hold about 300,000 distinct CDR3 sequences, with about 12% observed a single time. The data also belong to a second study, concerning yellow fever vaccine responses in identical twins.

The sample taken for sequencing was CD8+ T cells sorted from blood. The receptors come from a young woman in good health. Each CDR3 is given with its conserved first and last residue. A D gene is named only where the DNA matches it firmly. Not every row has a clone size; where given, it reads once, few, many or a size class.

CDR3	DNA	D	J	V	size
CASYGGDSADTQYF	TGTGCCAGCTACGGAGGGGATAGCGCAGATACGCAGTATTTT	.	TRBJ2-3	TRBV2	.
CASSLGTREYNEQFF	TGCGCCAGCAGCTTGGGAACCAGGGAATACAATGAGCAGTTCTTC	.	TRBJ2-1	TRBV5-1	few
CSVWGDTGLIETQYF	TGCAGCGTTTGGGGAGATACGGGACTTATAGAGACCCAGTACTTC	.	TRBJ2-5	TRBV29-1	.
CASPVATEAFF	TGTGCCAGCCCGGTGGCTACTGAAGCTTTCTTT	.	TRBJ1-1	TRBV2	.
CSAKGQGAIASHAGANVLTF	TGCAGTGCAAAGGGACAGGGGGCTATAGCTAGTCATGCTGGGGCCAACGTCCTGACTTTC	TRBD1	TRBJ2-6	TRBV20-1	.
CASSREAYNEQFF	TGTGCCAGCAGCCGAGAAGCATACAATGAGCAGTTCTTC	.	TRBJ2-1	TRBV4-2	.
CASSLFALARGYTF	TGTGCCAGCAGCTTGTTCGCGTTGGCGCGAGGCTACACCTTC	.	TRBJ1-2	TRBV5-6	few
CASSGGRGGVYEQFF	TGTGCCAGCAGCGGCGGGAGGGGGGGCGTCTATGAGCAGTTCTTC	TRBD2	TRBJ2-1	TRBV12-3/TRBV12-4	.
CSAPLAGGEHEQFF	TGCAGCGCGCCTCTAGCGGGAGGAGAGCATGAGCAGTTCTTC	TRBD2	TRBJ2-1	TRBV29-1	many
CASTPRSADTYNEQFF	TGTGCCAGCACGCCAAGGTCGGCGGACACCTACAATGAGCAGTTCTTC	.	TRBJ2-1	TRBV6-1	few
CASSDFMNTEAFF	TGTGCCAGCAGTGACTTCATGAACACTGAAGCTTTCTTT	.	TRBJ1-1	TRBV2	many
CASSSNREPYF	TGTGCCAGCAGCTCGAACCGGGAGCCGTACTTC	.	TRBJ2-7	TRBV7-9	few
CASHAQGPFYEQYF	TGCGCCAGTCACGCCCAGGGTCCGTTCTACGAGCAGTACTTC	.	TRBJ2-7	TRBV5-1	few
CASSTPPPPDSGGDNEQFF	TGTGCCAGCAGTACTCCCCCCCCTCCGGATAGCGGGGGGGACAATGAGCAGTTCTTC	TRBD2	TRBJ2-1	TRBV6-2/TRBV6-3	.
CSAVPEGTEAFF	TGCAGTGCCGTTCCTGAGGGCACTGAAGCTTTCTTT	.	TRBJ1-1	TRBV20-1	.
CASRLTGTEFNTGELFF	TGTGCCAGCAGATTGACCGGGACAGAGTTTAACACCGGGGAGCTGTTTTTT	TRBD1	TRBJ2-2	TRBV5-6	few
CSARGGTGGVEQYF	TGCAGTGCTAGAGGTGGGACAGGGGGCGTCGAGCAGTACTTC	TRBD1	TRBJ2-7	TRBV20-1	.
CSACPGQLYNEQFF	TGCAGCGCCTGCCCGGGACAGCTTTACAATGAGCAGTTCTTC	TRBD1	TRBJ2-1	TRBV29-1	many
CASSLLAGGDEYF	TGTGCCAGCAGCCTCTTGGCGGGGGGGGACGAGTACTTC	TRBD2	TRBJ2-5	TRBV7-6	few
CASSLIGGRGDIQYF	TGTGCCAGCAGCTTAATCGGTGGGAGAGGGGACATTCAGTACTTC	.	TRBJ2-4	TRBV7-9	few
CASSISGTSSGTEQFF	TGTGCCAGCAGCATATCCGGGACTAGCAGCGGGACGGAGCAGTTCTTC	TRBD2	TRBJ2-1	TRBV7-9	.
CASSQDSRPNTEAFF	TGCGCCAGCAGCCAAGATTCCCGCCCGAACACTGAAGCTTTCTTT	.	TRBJ1-1	TRBV4-1	few
CSARDGRGNSNQPQHF	TGCAGTGCTAGAGATGGGCGGGGAAATAGCAATCAGCCCCAGCATTTT	.	TRBJ1-5	TRBV20-1	.
CASSVEPGLEAYNEQFF	TGTGCCAGCAGCGTCGAGCCGGGACTGGAAGCCTACAATGAGCAGTTCTTC	.	TRBJ2-1	TRBV9	few